Listed below are T cell receptor beta chains from one sample, sequenced in a study of cytomegalovirus exposure and HLA in healthy donors. Repertoires were generated with immunoSEQ multiplex PCR, while TCRdb's copy carries only in-frame clones and drops some. The data contain around 250,000 clones, roughly 89% of them singletons. Sequencing was performed on PBMCs. The receptors were gathered from a young woman in good health and CMV-seronegative. Both conserved end residues are part of each CDR3. The order of the fields is D gene, CDR3 length, V gene, J gene, clone size, CDR3 DNA, CDR3 protein. The D gene is left open where the match is weak. The size field is filled for only some rows; it gives once, few, many or a size class.

.	18	TRBV7-8	TRBJ1-1	.	TGTGCCAGCAGCTTAGGACCCCGGGGACGGACTAGGCGGACTGAAGCTTTCTTT	CASSLGPRGRTRRTEAFF
.	12	TRBV14	TRBJ2-7	few	TGTGCCAGCAGCCAAGTGGGCAGAGAGCAGTACTTC	CASSQVGREQYF
TRBD1	15	TRBV4-1	TRBJ1-1	.	TGCGCCAGCAGCCGCCAGGACAGGGGAGTCACTGAAGCTTTCTTT	CASSRQDRGVTEAFF
.	18	TRBV2	TRBJ2-7	.	TGTGCCAGCAGCGACCTCGAAAGTTCCGGGACATACACCTACGAGCAGTACTTC	CASSDLESSGTYTYEQYF
.	13	TRBV21-1	TRBJ2-7	.	TGTGCCAGCAGCAAAGCCAGCGGCTACGAGCAGTACTTC	CASSKASGYEQYF
TRBD1	12	TRBV28	TRBJ1-1	.	TGTGCCAGCGGGACAGGGGATACTGAAGCTTTCTTT	CASGTGDTEAFF
.	17	TRBV18	TRBJ1-3	.	TGTGCCAGCTCACCACTGGTTGGCAGAAGCTCTGGAAACACCATATATTTT	CASSPLVGRSSGNTIYF
.	12	TRBV6-6	TRBJ1-1	.	TGTGCCAGTGGAAGGGGTGACACTGAAGCTTTCTTT	CASGRGDTEAFF
TRBD2	15	TRBV7-9	TRBJ2-2	few	TGTGCCAGCAGCTTGAGCGGGGGGAACACCGGGGAGCTGTTTTTT	CASSLSGGNTGELFF
TRBD2	16	TRBV27	TRBJ2-1	.	TGTGCCAGCAGGACAGCCGGACTAGCGGGGCGAAATGAGCAGTTCTTC	CASRTAGLAGRNEQFF
TRBD1	15	TRBV6-5	TRBJ2-1	.	TGTGCCAGCAGGGCGACAGGGGGTCCCTACAATGAGCAGTTCTTC	CASRATGGPYNEQFF
.	13	TRBV6-6	TRBJ1-1	.	TGTGCCAGCAGTTACTCGAGTGTAGCTGAAGCTTTCTTT	CASSYSSVAEAFF
.	14	TRBV27	TRBJ1-2	.	TGTGCCAGCAGTTTAATCGGCGGGGGAAATGGCTACACCTTC	CASSLIGGGNGYTF
.	20	TRBV4-1	TRBJ2-2	.	TGCGCCAGCAGCCAAGATGGGCAGGACTTCTCTGTAGGTAACACCGGGGAGCTGTTTTTT	CASSQDGQDFSVGNTGELFF
.	16	TRBV7-6	TRBJ2-3	.	TGTGCCAGCAGCCCAGGCTCCAGGTTATTCACAGATACGCAGTATTTT	CASSPGSRLFTDTQYF
TRBD2	16	TRBV7-2	TRBJ2-7	.	TGTGCCAGCAGCTTATATCGGGGGGGACTCTCCTACGAGCAGTACTTC	CASSLYRGGLSYEQYF
.	14	TRBV7-9	TRBJ2-7	.	TGTGCCAGCAGCTTACGCCAGGGGTTCTACGAGCAGTACTTC	CASSLRQGFYEQYF
TRBD1	15	TRBV6-1	TRBJ1-1	.	TGTGCCAGCAGTGCCTGGGACAGGGCCAGCACTGAAGCTTTCTTT	CASSAWDRASTEAFF
.	14	TRBV10-1	TRBJ2-5	.	TGCGCCAGCAGTGACCCCCGGCAGCCTAGAGCCCAGTACTTC	CASSDPRQPRAQYF
TRBD1	16	TRBV10-3	TRBJ2-7	.	TGTGCCATCAGTGATCAAACAGGACAGGGGGGCGACGAGCAGTACTTC	CAISDQTGQGGDEQYF
.	13	TRBV6-1	TRBJ2-2	.	TGTGCCAGCGGGACATATAACACCGGGGAGCTGTTTTTT	CASGTYNTGELFF
TRBD2	19	TRBV28	TRBJ2-1	.	TGTGCCAGCAGTACAGGGACTAGCGGGGGGGCAGCTTGGGCAAATGAGCAGTTCTTC	CASSTGTSGGAAWANEQFF
TRBD1	16	TRBV5-6	TRBJ1-1	.	TGTGCCAGCAGCTTCCTGGGCAGGGGGCGGGAGACTGAAGCTTTCTTT	CASSFLGRGRETEAFF
TRBD1	13	TRBV7-3	TRBJ2-1	.	TGTGCCAGCGGGGACAGGCTGTACAATGAGCAGTTCTTC	CASGDRLYNEQFF
.	13	TRBV18	TRBJ1-5	.	TGTGCCAGCTCACCCGACATAAATCAGCCCCAGCATTTT	CASSPDINQPQHF
.	14	TRBV6-6	TRBJ2-3	.	TGTGCCAGCAGGGCAGAGGATAGCACAGATACGCAGTATTTT	CASRAEDSTDTQYF
.	15	TRBV28	TRBJ1-2	.	TGTGCCAGCAGTTTAGGGGCCTTCATTAACTATGGCTACACCTTC	CASSLGAFINYGYTF
TRBD1	14	TRBV28	TRBJ1-2	.	TGTGCCAGCAGAGGGGGCGACAGGGGCTATGGCTACACCTTC	CASRGGDRGYGYTF
.	11	TRBV2	TRBJ2-1	.	TGTGCCAGCAGTGGAGTTTACGAGCAGTTCTTC	CASSGVYEQFF